Each of the 23 T cell receptor beta chains below was sequenced from the same sample in a study of T cell repertoires in cytomegalovirus infection. TCRdb reprocessed the reads with MiXCR, giving one entry per CDR3 protein. The sample lists about 200,000 distinct CDR3 sequences, roughly 9.8% occurring once. The specimen was PBMCs. These receptors were collected from a human donor in good health (CMV status not recorded). Some clones in this sample may be carry-over from other donors' samples.

The J gene is TRBJ2-5, the V gene TRBV14; D tentatively fits TRBD1 or TRBD2 (5 bases each). CDR3 length equals 16 residues. V lost 0 bases, J lost 7 bases, and 18 bases lay in between. CDR1 SGHDN and CDR2 FVKESK come from the germline V gene. CDR3 amino acids: CASSQDLAAAGGTQYF. The CDR3 nucleotides read TGTGCCAGCAGCCAAGATCTAGCTGCGGCTGGGGGGACCCAGTACTTC.

This clonotype was seen a few times. This chain joins TRBV12-3 or TRBV12-4 and TRBJ2-3; TRBD2 matches 7 bases. The V segment lost 5 bases and the J segment 1 base; nucleotides outside the gene matches: 3. The CDR3 spans 14 residues. The CDR3 DNA follows: TGTGCCAGCAGTGCCCGGGGGGGCACAGATACGCAGTATTTT. This sequence encodes CASSARGGTDTQYF.

This clonotype was seen a few times. The chain couples TRBV11-2 to TRBJ2-4, with TRBD1 matching over 7 bases. The CDR3 is 13 amino acids. The junction had 4 bases not matched to a gene; V was cut back by 4 bases and J by 7 bases. Germline-derived CDR1 and CDR2 are SGHAT and FQNNGV. The CDR3 nucleotides are TGTGCCAGCAGCTCCCAACAGGGGAACATTCAGTACTTC. Translating it yields CASSSQQGNIQYF.

This clonotype was seen more than once but under ten times. A read error may produce the germline difference seen at one junction end. This chain joins TRBV7-2 and TRBJ2-1; D may be TRBD2 (6 bases). This CDR3 contains 15 residues. CDR1 and CDR2 from the germline V gene are SGHTA and FQGNSA. CDR3 DNA sequence: TGTGCCAGCAGCATAGCGACTAGAGTATACAATGAGCAGTTCTTC. Protein: CASSIATRVYNEQFF.

This clonotype was seen repeatedly, ten times or more. This chain links TRBV3-1 with TRBJ1-3, with D perhaps TRBD1 (6 bases). The CDR3 loop spans 15 amino acids. V dropped 3 bases and J dropped 0 bases, with 9 bases sitting between them. Per germline, CDR1 LGHDT and CDR2 YNNKEL (reference sequence). The CDR3: CASSHQGFSGNTIYF. In DNA form, the CDR3 reads TGTGCCAGCAGCCACCAGGGGTTCTCTGGAAACACCATATATTTT.

Ten or more counts support this clonotype. The V call is TRBV7-2, the J call TRBJ1-2; D is uncertain. V lost 1 base, J lost 0 bases, and 9 bases lay in between. Germline V gives CDR1 SGHTA, CDR2 FQGNSA. The CDR3 totals 15 residues. The CDR3 sequence: CASSLGVQANYGYTF. The DNA for the CDR3 is TGTGCCAGCAGCTTAGGCGTACAAGCTAACTATGGCTACACCTTC.

V gene TRBV20-1 combines with J gene TRBJ2-1; TRBD1 is a possible D gene (5 bases). The CDR3 has 13 amino acids. The germline V gene encodes CDR1 DFQATT and CDR2 SNEGSKA (reference sequence). Trimming took off 4 bases at V and 3 bases at J, with 10 bases between the two ends. The DNA of the CDR3 is TGCAGTGCTACGGGTGGACACTACAATGAGCAGTTCTTC. Translating it yields CSATGGHYNEQFF.

Judged by abundance, this clonotype is medium-sized. The chain carries TRBV7-2 and TRBJ1-4; no firm D call. Germline values: CDR1 SGHTA, CDR2 FQGNSA. V was shortened by 2 bases and J by 15 bases, with 16 bases between the two germline ends. CDR3 size: 13 residues. CDR3 protein: CASSLRSDKRLFF. The CDR3 DNA is TGTGCCAGCAGCTTAAGGAGCGACAAAAGGTTGTTTTTT.

The rearrangement links TRBV29-1 to TRBJ1-2, with TRBD1 as a possible D gene (6 bases). Germline V gene sequence: CDR1 SQVTM, CDR2 ANQGSEA. V shed 4 bases and J shed 9 bases, with 15 bases lying between them. The CDR3 covers 12 residues. The CDR3: CSVVTNRASYTF. CDR3 nucleotides: TGCAGCGTTGTGACGAACAGGGCGAGCTACACCTTC. Looking up the rest from reference TRBV29-1 and TRBJ1-2 gives the full variable domain: SAVISQKPSRDICQRGTSLTIQCQVDSQVTMMFWYRQQPGQSLTLIATANQGSEATYESGFVIDKFPISRPNLTFSTLTVSNMSPEDSSIYLCSVVTNRASYTFGSGTRLTVV.

In its sample, this clonotype was seen many times. This chain uses TRBV6-1 with TRBJ1-5; D is ambiguous. V lost 2 bases, J lost 7 bases, and 15 bases lay in between. From germline, CDR1 is MNHNS and CDR2 SASEGT. The CDR3 is made up of 15 amino acids. The CDR3 sequence is CASSEFAATGQPQHF. The CDR3 nucleotides read TGTGCCAGCAGTGAATTTGCCGCAACGGGACAGCCCCAGCATTTT.

This clonotype has at least ten counts. J is TRBJ1-2 and V is TRBV7-8, with D possibly matching TRBD1 (6 bases). Germline V gene sequence: CDR1 SGHVS, CDR2 FQNEAQ. V was pared by 3 bases and J by 8 bases, with 13 bases between. This CDR3 has 13 amino acids. The DNA for the CDR3 is TGTGCCAGCAGCTTCCCGAACAGGGAAGGCTACACCTTC. This gives the protein CASSFPNREGYTF.

This clonotype showed up many times. The gene calls are TRBV5-4 and TRBJ1-2; D might be TRBD1 (5 bases). The CDR3 spans 13 residues. Germline V gene lookup returns CDR1 SGHNT and CDR2 YYREEE (reference sequence). Trimming took off 5 bases at V and 6 bases at J, with 14 bases between the two ends. The CDR3 sequence is CASRVGGTNGYTF. In DNA form, the CDR3 reads TGTGCCAGCAGGGTCGGGGGGACGAATGGCTACACCTTC.

This clonotype was detected many times. The genes are TRBV7-2 and TRBJ2-1; TRBD2 matches at 8 bases. After removal of 6 bases from V and 2 bases from J, the junction contained 6 bases not matched to a gene. Germline CDR1 and CDR2: SGHTA and FQGNSA. This CDR3 comprises 15 residues. CDR3 region: CASSNSGSAYNEQFF. In DNA form, the CDR3 reads TGTGCCAGCAGTAACAGCGGGAGCGCCTACAATGAGCAGTTCTTC.

Many counts were recorded for this clonotype. J is TRBJ2-2 and V is TRBV7-2, with 8 bases that match TRBD2. Losses at the gene ends were 5 bases for V and 3 bases for J; bases not matched to a gene: 8. The CDR3 is made up of 16 amino acids. The V gene's germline CDR1 is SGHTA and CDR2 FQGNSA. The CDR3 protein is CASSLGASGHTGELFF. The CDR3 nucleotides are TGTGCCAGCAGCCTCGGGGCTAGCGGGCACACCGGGGAGCTGTTTTTT. Variable domain in full (rest from reference TRBV7-2 and TRBJ2-2): GAGVSQSPSNKVTEKGKDVELRCDPISGHTALYWYRQSLGQGLEFLIYFQGNSAPDKSGLPSDRFSAERTGGSVSTLTIQRTQQEDSAVYLCASSLGASGHTGELFFGEGSRLTVL.

This clonotype was counted at least ten times. V usage is TRBV29-1 and J usage is TRBJ1-5, with D uncertain. The CDR3 runs to 13 residues. Germline V gene lookup returns CDR1 SQVTM and CDR2 ANQGSEA. Trimming took off 4 bases at V and 2 bases at J, with 9 bases between the two ends. This chain's CDR3 is CSVVEGGNQPQHF. Written as DNA, the CDR3 is TGCAGCGTTGTAGAAGGTGGCAATCAGCCCCAGCATTTT.

In its sample, this clonotype was seen a few times. The rearrangement joins TRBV7-6 to TRBJ2-5; D tentatively fits TRBD1 or TRBD2 (5 bases each). Trimming took off 3 bases at V and 6 bases at J, with 11 bases between the two ends. This CDR3 spans 13 amino acids. Germline V gives CDR1 SGHVS, CDR2 FNYEAQ. Written as DNA, the CDR3 is TGTGCCAGCAGCTTGGGAAGGGGACAGACCCAGTACTTC. As protein: CASSLGRGQTQYF.

The chain joins TRBV28 to TRBJ1-5, with 7 bases fitting TRBD1. In germline, CDR1 is MDHEN, CDR2 SYDVKM. CDR3 size: 15 residues. With 6 bases clipped from V and 6 bases from J, the junction kept 11 bases outside the gene matches. The CDR3: CASSHPFDRAQPQHF. The CDR3 DNA is TGTGCCAGCAGCCACCCTTTCGACAGGGCTCAGCCCCAGCATTTT.

Ten or more counts support this clonotype. The V and J genes are TRBV7-2 and TRBJ2-3; possibly TRBD2 for D (5 bases). The V gene lost 5 bases and the J gene lost 6 bases, with 18 bases spanning the gap. The CDR3 consists of 15 residues. CDR1 and CDR2 from the germline V gene are SGHTA and FQGNSA. The CDR3 nucleotides are TGTGCCAGCAGCCCCAGCGGTTCCCGGCGGGATACGCAGTATTTT. It is translated as CASSPSGSRRDTQYF. The whole variable domain, remainder taken from reference TRBV7-2 and TRBJ2-3, is GAGVSQSPSNKVTEKGKDVELRCDPISGHTALYWYRQSLGQGLEFLIYFQGNSAPDKSGLPSDRFSAERTGGSVSTLTIQRTQQEDSAVYLCASSPSGSRRDTQYFGPGTRLTVL.

In the case of this clonotype: A much larger clone lies a single base off, so this may be a read error. The V and J genes are TRBV10-3 and TRBJ2-3; a weak D match, TRBD2 (7 bases). V was pared by 2 bases and J by 1 base, with 13 bases between. CDR1 and CDR2 (germline): ENHRY, SYGVKD. The CDR3 sequence is 16 residues long. The CDR3 coding sequence is TGTGCCATCAGTGAGGGGGGCGGGGGCGGCACAGATACGCAGTATTTT. It yields the protein CAISEGGGGGTDTQYF.

This clonotype was observed many times. This chain links TRBV7-2 with TRBJ2-1; 8 bases line up with TRBD2. This CDR3 region has 14 residues. The trim removed 5 bases at V and 2 bases at J, leaving 2 bases unmatched. In germline, CDR1 is SGHTA, CDR2 FQGNSA. The CDR3 DNA reads as TGTGCCAGCAGCGCGGGACTAGCCTACAATGAGCAGTTCTTC. This encodes CASSAGLAYNEQFF.

This clonotype was seen many times. The chain links TRBV11-2 to TRBJ1-1; D gene unclear. Germline-derived CDR1 and CDR2 are SGHAT and FQNNGV. This CDR3 region has 13 residues. V lost 4 bases, J lost 4 bases, and 10 bases lay in between. The CDR3 DNA follows: TGTGCCAGCAGCTCATCGTCGGTCACTGAAGCTTTCTTT. Amino acids: CASSSSSVTEAFF.

This rearrangement joins TRBV5-1 to TRBJ2-7; 11 bases are shared with TRBD2. With V trimmed by 4 bases and J by 0 bases, 12 bases remained unmatched. The CDR3 extends over 18 amino acids. CDR1 and CDR2 (germline): SGHRS, YFSETQ. DNA of the CDR3: TGCGCCAGCAGCGGGGGACTAGCGGCCTCGGTTAGCTCCTACGAGCAGTACTTC. This sequence encodes CASSGGLAASVSSYEQYF.

This clonotype has just a few counts. The chain employs TRBV6-2 or TRBV6-3 and TRBJ2-2; 8 positions agree with TRBD1. Per the germline V gene, CDR1 is MNHEY and CDR2 is SVGEGT. Trimming cost V 2 bases and J 7 bases; bases outside gene matches: 3. CDR3 length: 14 amino acids. The CDR3 DNA follows: TGTGCCAGCAGTTACAGACAGGGGAACGGGGAGCTGTTTTTT. This sequence encodes CASSYRQGNGELFF.